This TCR beta chain appears in the sequencing data of a study of blood T cell repertoires in COVID-19. Study context: Whether acute or convalescent, the COVID-19 samples came from the United States, Italy and Spain. T cells, B-cell-depleted T cells, or PBMCs supplied cDNA or gDNA.

Enrolment of Seattle patients took place during active infection, and they were followed longitudinally. Per the authors' pipeline: Amplification with reference gene primers provided the estimates of nucleated cell counts. Measured with immunoSEQ multiplex PCR; TCRdb has only the in-frame clones, and not every one. V and J calls plus clone size are reproduced from that table; the DNA served to infer D and trimming. In the table there are about 360,000 clones, roughly 90% of which are singletons. V was shortened by 0 bases and J by 5 bases, with 13 bases between the two germline ends. CDR1 is KGHSH, CDR2 LQKENI, per germline. This CDR3 has 15 amino acids.

The V call is TRBV18, the J call TRBJ2-5; D remains ambiguous. The sample comprised peripheral blood. The sequence derives from a woman aged 55-75 years with COVID-19, enrolled during active disease. The CDR3 DNA reads as TGTGCCAGCTCACCACCAACAGTGCGAGTGGAGACCCAGTACTTC. Protein: CASSPPTVRVETQYF.